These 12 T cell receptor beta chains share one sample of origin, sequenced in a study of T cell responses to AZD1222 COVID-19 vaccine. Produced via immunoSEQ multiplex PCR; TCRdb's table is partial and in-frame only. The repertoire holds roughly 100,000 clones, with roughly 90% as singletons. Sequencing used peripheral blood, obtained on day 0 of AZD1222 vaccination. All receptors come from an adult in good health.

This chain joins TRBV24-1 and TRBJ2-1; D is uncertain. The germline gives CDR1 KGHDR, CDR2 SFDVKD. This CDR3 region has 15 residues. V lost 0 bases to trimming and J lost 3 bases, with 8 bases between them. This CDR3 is CATSDLGSLYNEQFF. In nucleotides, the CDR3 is TGTGCCACCAGTGATTTGGGGTCACTCTACAATGAGCAGTTCTTC.

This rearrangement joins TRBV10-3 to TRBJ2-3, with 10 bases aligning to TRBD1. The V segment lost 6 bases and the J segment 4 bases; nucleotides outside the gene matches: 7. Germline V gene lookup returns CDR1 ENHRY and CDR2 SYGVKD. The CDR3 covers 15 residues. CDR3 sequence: CAISAGTGVPDTQYF. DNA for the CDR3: TGTGCCATCAGCGCCGGGACAGGGGTGCCAGATACGCAGTATTTT.

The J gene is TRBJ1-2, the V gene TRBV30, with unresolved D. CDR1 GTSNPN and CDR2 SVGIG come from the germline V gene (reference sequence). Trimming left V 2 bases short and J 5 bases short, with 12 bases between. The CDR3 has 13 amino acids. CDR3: CAWSPGEEYGYTF. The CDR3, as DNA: TGTGCCTGGAGTCCGGGAGAAGAGTATGGCTACACCTTC.

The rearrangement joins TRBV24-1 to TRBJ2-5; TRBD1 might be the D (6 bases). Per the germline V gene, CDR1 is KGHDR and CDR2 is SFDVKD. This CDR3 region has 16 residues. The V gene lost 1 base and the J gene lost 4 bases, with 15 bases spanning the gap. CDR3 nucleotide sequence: TGTGCCACCAGTGATTTCGTCACAGGGAGTTCAGAGACCCAGTACTTC. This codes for CATSDFVTGSSETQYF.

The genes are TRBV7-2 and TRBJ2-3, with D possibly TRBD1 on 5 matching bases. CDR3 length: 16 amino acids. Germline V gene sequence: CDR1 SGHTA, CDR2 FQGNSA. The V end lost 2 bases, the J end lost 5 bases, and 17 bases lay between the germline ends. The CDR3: CASSLIGRGAGDTQYF. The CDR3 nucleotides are TGTGCCAGCAGCTTAATCGGCCGTGGGGCAGGAGATACGCAGTATTTT.

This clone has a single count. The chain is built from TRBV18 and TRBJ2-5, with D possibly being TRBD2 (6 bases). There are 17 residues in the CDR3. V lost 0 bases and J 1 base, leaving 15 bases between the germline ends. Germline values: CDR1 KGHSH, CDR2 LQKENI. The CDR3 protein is CASSPPRRRGIQETQYF. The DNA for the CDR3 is TGTGCCAGCTCACCACCCCGGCGGCGGGGAATCCAAGAGACCCAGTACTTC.

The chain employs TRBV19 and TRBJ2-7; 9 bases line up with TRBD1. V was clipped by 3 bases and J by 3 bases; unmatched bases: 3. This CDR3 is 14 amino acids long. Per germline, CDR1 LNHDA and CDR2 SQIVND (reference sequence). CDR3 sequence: CASSMRGQGYEQYF. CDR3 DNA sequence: TGTGCCAGTAGTATGAGGGGACAGGGCTACGAGCAGTACTTC.

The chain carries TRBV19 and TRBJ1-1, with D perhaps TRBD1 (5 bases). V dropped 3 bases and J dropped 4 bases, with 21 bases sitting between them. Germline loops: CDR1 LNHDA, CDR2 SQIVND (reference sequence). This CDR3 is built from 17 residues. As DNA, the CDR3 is TGTGCCAGTAGTATCCAGGGAGGTCGGTTGAGCGCCACTGAAGCTTTCTTT. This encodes CASSIQGGRLSATEAFF.

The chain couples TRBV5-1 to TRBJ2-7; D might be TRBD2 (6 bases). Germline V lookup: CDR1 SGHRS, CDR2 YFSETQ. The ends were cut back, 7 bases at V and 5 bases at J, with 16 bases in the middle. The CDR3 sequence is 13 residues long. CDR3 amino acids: CASGTGVKDEQYF. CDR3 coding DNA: TGCGCCAGCGGTACGGGAGTTAAGGACGAGCAGTACTTC.

The DNA of the CDR3 is TGTGCCAGCAGCCCGGACAGGGGGTACGAGCAGTACTTC. Translating it yields CASSPDRGYEQYF. The J gene is TRBJ2-7, the V gene TRBV2; 10 bases fit TRBD1. Trimming at V came to 6 bases and at J to 4 bases, leaving 3 bases not matched to a gene. Germline CDR1 reads SNHLY; CDR2 reads FYNNEI. The CDR3 spans 13 residues.

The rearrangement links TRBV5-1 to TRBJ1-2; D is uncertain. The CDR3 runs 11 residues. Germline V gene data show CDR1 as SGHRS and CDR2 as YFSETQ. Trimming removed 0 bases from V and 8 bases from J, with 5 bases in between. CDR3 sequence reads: CASSLGQGYTF. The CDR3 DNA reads TGCGCCAGCAGCTTGGGCCAAGGCTACACCTTC.

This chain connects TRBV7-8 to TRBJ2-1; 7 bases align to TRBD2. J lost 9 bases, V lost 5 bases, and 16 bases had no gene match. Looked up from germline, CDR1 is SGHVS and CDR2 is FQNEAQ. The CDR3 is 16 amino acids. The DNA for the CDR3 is TGTGCCAGCAGCCCAAGATCCGGGACTACCCTCGGTGAGCAGTTCTTC. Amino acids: CASSPRSGTTLGEQFF.